This TCR beta chain derives from a study of T cells in Graves' hyperthyroidism and ophthalmopathy. It was RNA transcripts that yielded the amplified TCR beta CDR3 regions. With the HTBI primer set, the TCR CDR3 went through a first round of RT-PCR. TCRdb independently ran MiXCR on the multiplex PCR reads; one entry per CDR3 protein. The sample carries 400,000 or so distinct CDR3 sequences, 13% to 15% recorded once. A NOSPECS grade of at least 4, a Clinical Activity Score of at least 3 and duration under 3 months were recorded in ophthalmopathy patients. Patients having uncontrolled infection, another autoimmune disease, pregnancy or lactation were not included. This CDR3 spans 16 amino acids. Trimming took off 6 bases at V and 8 bases at J, with 23 bases between the two ends. CDR1 is MDHEN, CDR2 SYDVKM, per germline.

The chain joins TRBV28 to TRBJ2-1; maybe TRBD1 (6 bases). Sequencing was carried out using blood. The origin of this receptor is a woman aged 60-75 years with Graves' ophthalmopathy. CDR3 sequence reads: CASRGSGLPRGYEQFF. The DNA of the CDR3 is TGTGCCAGCAGGGGGTCCGGACTCCCGAGGGGGTATGAGCAGTTCTTC.